This record looks at one TCR beta chain sequence and its context. Its antigen is as yet unknown. An Oncomine TCR Beta short-read assay was used to sequence the DNA from cultured CD4+ T cells. Cultures of CD4+ T cells served as the source for extracting genomic DNA. TCRdb used MiXCR to reprocess the PCR reads, holding one entry per CDR3 protein. The repertoire holds about 15,000 distinct CDR3 sequences, with roughly 61% as singletons. Treatment defined: roughly ten-day PBMC culture with coronavirus spike peptide pools or control peptides (ViraFEST assay). From germline, CDR1 is SEHNR and CDR2 FQNEAQ (reference sequence). Unmatched junction bases numbered 4, after V lost 5 bases and J lost 4 bases. CDR3 length equals 13 residues. This sample is drawn from a study of vaccination and CD4 T cells after COVID-19. Study at large: Control cultures were supplied with a CEFX pool, an HIV-1 Nef pool, or no peptide at all. Study results and limitations: Looking at convalescent patients, a median roughly 83% of reactive clones were present only post-vaccination. A nonsignificant median increase from 21 to 38 SARS-CoV-2-reactive clonotypes was observed.

This TCR derives from a human donor who had recovered from COVID-19. The gene calls are TRBV7-9 and TRBJ1-1; 7 positions match TRBD1. Sequencing was carried out using CD4+ T cells from blood, cultured in vitro. CDR3 region: CASSLQGFTEAFF. The CDR3 DNA sequence: TGTGCCAGCAGCCTACAGGGGTTCACTGAAGCTTTCTTT.